This is a list of T cell receptor beta chains from one sample in a study of blood T cell repertoires in COVID-19. Here immunoSEQ multiplex PCR was the method, and the copy in TCRdb shows in-frame clones only, minus some. The repertoire consists of fewer than 200,000 clones, with approximately 80% occurring once and the leading ten covering roughly 7.5%. The material sequenced was peripheral blood. All receptors derive from a man aged 55-75 years with acute or convalescent COVID-19. The CDR3 runs from the conserved cysteine through the conserved F or W. The order of the fields is D gene, clone size, V gene, J gene, CDR3 DNA, CDR3 protein. The D gene is left open where the match is weak. Clone size is stated in some rows and not others, as once, few, many or a class when expanded.

TRBD1	.	TRBV11-2	TRBJ1-3	TGTGCCAGCAGCGTGACAGGGACCGGAAACACCATATATTTT	CASSVTGTGNTIYF
TRBD1	.	TRBV7-8	TRBJ2-7	TGTGCCAGCAGCTTAGTTAAGGGACAGGGAATGACTGATCTAAACTACGAGCAGTACTTC	CASSLVKGQGMTDLNYEQYF
.	few	TRBV7-9	TRBJ1-2	TGTGCCAGCAGCTCCGGGTCCATTAACTATGGCTACACCTTC	CASSSGSINYGYTF
TRBD1	.	TRBV30	TRBJ1-1	TGTGCCTGGAAAATAGGACAGGGTCGGACTGAAGCTTTCTTT	CAWKIGQGRTEAFF
TRBD1	.	TRBV6-5	TRBJ1-5	TGTGCCAGCAGGTCTTCGACAGGGGGCCAGCCCCAGCATTTT	CASRSSTGGQPQHF
.	.	TRBV5-1	TRBJ2-1	TGCGCCAGCAGCTCTCAGGGTGAGCAGTTCTTC	CASSSQGEQFF
TRBD1	.	TRBV7-2	TRBJ1-6	TGTGCCAGCAGCCGCGGACAGGGCGGATCACCCCTCCACTTT	CASSRGQGGSPLHF
TRBD1	.	TRBV5-4	TRBJ1-3	TGTGCCAGCAGCTTGAGGGGGCCAGGAAACACCATATATTTT	CASSLRGPGNTIYF
TRBD1	.	TRBV2	TRBJ1-5	TGTGCCAGCACCGGGACAGGGAATCAGCCCCAGCATTTT	CASTGTGNQPQHF
.	.	TRBV7-2	TRBJ1-2	TGTGCCAGCAGCTTACTCTATGGGGCGGATGGCTACACCTTC	CASSLLYGADGYTF
.	.	TRBV18	TRBJ1-2	TGTGCCAGCTCACCTGGACACGGTAGCTACACCTTC	CASSPGHGSYTF
.	.	TRBV11-2	TRBJ2-3	TGTGCCAGCAGCTCCCGGACACATGTCACAGATACGCAGTATTTT	CASSSRTHVTDTQYF
TRBD1	few	TRBV19	TRBJ2-1	TGTGCCAGTAGACAGGACAGGGGAAGGAATGAGCAGTTCTTC	CASRQDRGRNEQFF
.	once	TRBV6-5	TRBJ2-4	TGTGCCAGCAGTTCCCAAGGACAGTCGAGCATTCAGTACTTC	CASSSQGQSSIQYF
TRBD1	.	TRBV10-2	TRBJ2-7	TGCGCCAGCCACTCCGGGACAGGGTCCTACGAGCAGTACTTC	CASHSGTGSYEQYF
.	.	TRBV5-5	TRBJ2-7	TGTGCCAGCAGCTTGGCCTGGACAGCGTCCTACGAGCAGTACTTC	CASSLAWTASYEQYF
.	.	TRBV28	TRBJ2-1	TGTGCCAGCGGTGGAGGGGGCGCCTACAATGAGCAGTTCTTC	CASGGGGAYNEQFF
TRBD1	.	TRBV6-5	TRBJ1-2	TGTGCCAGCAGTTACACGGGACAGGGGGTCGGCTACACCTTC	CASSYTGQGVGYTF
TRBD2	.	TRBV7-3	TRBJ2-3	TGTGCCAGCAGCTTAAGCGGGGGGGCAGATACGCAGTATTTT	CASSLSGGADTQYF
TRBD1	.	TRBV7-2	TRBJ2-7	TGTGCCAGCAGCAAGGGGGCCCTCTACGAGCAGTACTTC	CASSKGALYEQYF
TRBD1	.	TRBV30	TRBJ1-2	TGTGCCTGGAGAGCGGCGGGACAGAAAACCTATGGCTACACCTTC	CAWRAAGQKTYGYTF
.	.	TRBV7-2	TRBJ2-7	TGTGCCAGCAGCGACGGACAGTGGCGCGAGCAGTACTTC	CASSDGQWREQYF
.	.	TRBV27	TRBJ2-3	TGTGCCAGCAGCCGGGACATCGGAGGCACAGATACGCAGTATTTT	CASSRDIGGTDTQYF
TRBD1	once	TRBV6-2/TRBV6-3	TRBJ1-1	TGTGCCAGCAGTTACCCAGACAGGGATGAAGCTTTCTTT	CASSYPDRDEAFF
.	.	TRBV7-3	TRBJ2-1	TGTGCCAGCAGCTTTGACTCAGGGTGGAATGAGCAGTTCTTC	CASSFDSGWNEQFF
TRBD2	.	TRBV4-3	TRBJ2-7	TGCGCCAGCAGCCAGGAACCTAGCGGGGGTTCCTACGAGCAGTACTTC	CASSQEPSGGSYEQYF
TRBD1	.	TRBV7-2	TRBJ2-3	TGTGCCAGCAGCTCGGTTATAGGGACAGCCTACACAGATACGCAGTATTTT	CASSSVIGTAYTDTQYF